One sample yielded the 2 T cell receptor beta chains listed below, sequenced in a study of blood T cell repertoires in COVID-19. Sequencing used immunoSEQ multiplex PCR; TCRdb keeps in-frame clones, though not all of them. The sample consists of approximately 300,000 clones, more than 90% of them appearing once. Input material: PBMCs or T cells enriched from blood (not recorded which). The receptors originated from a man between 60 and 75 years old who had recovered from COVID-19.

This chain uses TRBV7-6 with TRBJ1-1, with 11 positions matching TRBD1. The CDR3 covers 18 residues. Per germline, CDR1 SGHVS and CDR2 FNYEAQ. V gave up 2 bases and J gave up 5 bases; unmatched junction bases: 13. The CDR3 nucleotides read TGTGCCAGCAGCTTACTTTCACGGACCGGGACAGGGGGAACTGAAGCTTTCTTT. This translates into CASSLLSRTGTGGTEAFF. Supplemented by reference TRBV7-6 and TRBJ1-1, the full variable domain reads GAGVSQSPRYKVTKRGQDVALRCDPISGHVSLYWYRQALGQGPEFLTYFNYEAQQDKSGLPNDRFSAERPEGSISTLTIQRTEQRDSAMYRCASSLLSRTGTGGTEAFFGQGTRLTVV.

The CDR3 protein is CASSLSSNYGYTF. The CDR3 DNA follows: TGTGCCAGCAGCTTATCCAGTAACTATGGCTACACCTTC. The chain carries TRBV11-2 and TRBJ1-2, with no clear D. The CDR3 sequence is 13 residues long. Germline V gives CDR1 SGHAT, CDR2 FQNNGV. With 2 bases removed from V and 1 base from J, the gap between germline ends came to 5 bases. Together with reference TRBV11-2 and TRBJ1-2, the CDR3 gives the full variable domain: EAGVAQSPRYKIIEKRQSVAFWCNPISGHATLYWYQQILGQGPKLLIQFQNNGVVDDSQLPKDRFSAERLKGVDSTLKIQPAKLEDSAVYLCASSLSSNYGYTFGSGTRLTVV.